In its sample, the clone carrying this T cell receptor (beta chain) was seen a few times. The antigen remains undetermined. Naive CD4+ T cells were purified with Tregs depleted by CD25. Semi-nested PCR with Nested Universal Primer A followed constant-region reverse priming of full-length variable regions. MiXCR, run by TCRdb on the 5' RACE reads, gives a single entry per CDR3 protein. This table holds roughly 50,000 distinct CDR3 sequences, about 25% found once. The study, taken as a whole, reports: Whole repertoires were not studied in the larger cohort, only one V-J beta rearrangement. Tumor memory CD4+ T cell TCR gene usage clustered with blood and lymph node memory CD4+ cells and lymph node naive CD4+ cells.

The sample consisted of tumor-infiltrating naive CD4+ T cells sorted from the breast tumor. The subset was: naive CD4+ T cells, CD4+CD45RA+CD25-. This receptor was taken from a female donor with breast cancer.

In DNA, the CDR3 is TGCAGTGCTATAACGGCTCAGCGTACGGAGACCCAGTACTTC. It yields the protein CSAITAQRTETQYF. This rearrangement joins TRBV20-1 to TRBJ2-5, with unresolved D. Trimming took off 4 bases at V and 5 bases at J, with 17 bases between the two ends. CDR1 and CDR2 (germline): DFQATT, SNEGSKA (reference sequence). This CDR3 is built from 14 residues.